These 6 T cell receptor beta chains were sequenced from one sample in a study of a mutant IDH1 vaccine in newly diagnosed glioma. The sample's time point: week 23, last vaccination. It was 300 ug of mutant IDH1 20-mer peptide that made up each vaccine dose, given with topical imiquimod. Repertoires were generated with immunoSEQ multiplex PCR, while TCRdb's copy carries only in-frame clones and drops some. The repertoire has more than 25,000 clones, more than 75% of them found once; the top ten carry approximately 2.4%. These TCRs' antigens remain unknown. Sequenced material: PBMCs, taken from a glioma patient whose treatment included an IDH1 peptide vaccine. The receptor source for this set is a man between 35 and 55 years old with glioma.

V and J are TRBV10-3 and TRBJ2-3; 10 nucleotides line up with TRBD2. The CDR3 totals 18 residues. After removal of 2 bases from V and 3 bases from J, the junction contained 11 bases not matched to a gene. The germline V gene has CDR1 ENHRY and CDR2 SYGVKD. The CDR3 sequence is CAISEMVAGGIGTDTQYF. DNA of the CDR3: TGTGCCATCAGTGAGATGGTAGCGGGAGGTATCGGGACAGATACGCAGTATTTT.

A few counts support this clone. The gene calls are TRBV7-2 and TRBJ2-7; D possibly corresponds to TRBD2 (5 bases). Trimming removed 0 bases at V and 0 bases at J, with 9 bases between. CDR3 length equals 15 residues. From germline, CDR1 is SGHTA and CDR2 FQGNSA. In DNA form, the CDR3 reads TGTGCCAGCAGCTTAGCTCGGGGAAACTCCTACGAGCAGTACTTC. Amino acids: CASSLARGNSYEQYF.

The genes are TRBV7-8 and TRBJ1-1; D gene uncertain. V was clipped by 6 bases and J by 0 bases, with 17 bases between them. This CDR3 contains 16 residues. The germline V gene has CDR1 SGHVS and CDR2 FQNEAQ. The DNA of the CDR3 is TGTGCCAGCAGACGCCTAGGCGGGTCGGTGAACACTGAAGCTTTCTTT. It codes for CASRRLGGSVNTEAFF.

CDR3 in amino acids: CSVEARDSTEAFF. The CDR3 nucleotides read TGCAGCGTTGAAGCCCGGGACAGTACTGAAGCTTTCTTT. The genes are TRBV29-1 and TRBJ1-1; the match to TRBD1 covers 7 bases. This CDR3 contains 13 residues. V was clipped by 1 base and J by 5 bases; unmatched bases: 4. CDR1 SQVTM and CDR2 ANQGSEA come from the germline V gene.

The J gene is TRBJ1-1, the V gene TRBV4-1, with D possibly TRBD1 on 5 matching bases. This CDR3 has 15 amino acids. The ends were cut back, 4 bases at V and 0 bases at J, with 12 bases in the middle. Looked up from germline, CDR1 is MGHRA and CDR2 is YSYEKL. This CDR3 reads CASSRPDRMNTEAFF. CDR3 DNA: TGCGCCAGCAGCCGACCCGACAGAATGAACACTGAAGCTTTCTTT.

The V call is TRBV5-6, the J call TRBJ2-5; 7 bases match TRBD2. V lost 3 bases and J lost 5; bases outside the gene matches: 7. The CDR3 runs 14 residues. Per germline, CDR1 SGHDT and CDR2 YYEEEE. CDR3 in amino acids: CASSWRREGETQYF. The CDR3 DNA is TGTGCCAGCAGCTGGAGGAGGGAGGGGGAGACCCAGTACTTC.